The 28 T cell receptor beta chains reported below all come from one sample, sequenced in a study of blood T cells in healthy people across ages. Together with a sample-barcoded 5' primer, a J-beta primer mix was included in a second PCR lasting about 6 to 11 cycles. TCRdb used MiXCR to reprocess the 5' RACE reads, holding one entry per CDR3 protein. The table includes almost 800,000 distinct CDR3 sequences, 55% to 70% detected once. The sample comprised blood. The receptors here all came from a man aged 30-40 years in good health.

The V call is TRBV5-5, the J call TRBJ1-1, with unresolved D. The V gene lost 4 bases and the J gene lost 7 bases, with 11 bases spanning the gap. The CDR3 runs 12 residues. Germline V gene sequence: CDR1 SGHKS, CDR2 YYEKEE (reference sequence). The CDR3 here is CASSVRVREAFF. As DNA, the CDR3 is TGTGCCAGCAGCGTCCGAGTGCGTGAAGCTTTCTTT.

The CDR3 DNA reads TGTGCCAGCAGCTTTGACGGCCTTGGCTACACCTTC. Amino acid sequence: CASSFDGLGYTF. The rearrangement links TRBV7-2 to TRBJ1-2; D remains unclear. Trimming removed 3 bases at V and 7 bases at J, with 9 bases between. This CDR3 is built from 12 residues. Looked up from germline, CDR1 is SGHTA and CDR2 is FQGNSA.

The chain has TRBV7-2 and TRBJ2-3, with a tentative D call TRBD2 (6 bases). The CDR3 runs to 16 residues. Germline V gene lookup returns CDR1 SGHTA and CDR2 FQGNSA. Trimming removed 7 bases at V and 0 bases at J, with 17 bases between. CDR3 DNA: TGTGCCAGCACTTGGTCAGGGACTGGAAGCACAGATACGCAGTATTTT. Amino acid sequence: CASTWSGTGSTDTQYF.

V usage is TRBV7-2 and J usage is TRBJ1-5; D remains ambiguous. Germline V gene lookup returns CDR1 SGHTA and CDR2 FQGNSA. V gave up 7 bases and J gave up 4 bases, with 8 bases separating them. There are 12 residues in the CDR3. DNA for the CDR3: TGTGCCAGCACCATGGGGAATCAGCCCCAGCATTTT. Its translation: CASTMGNQPQHF.

This chain uses TRBV20-1 with TRBJ1-1, with no clear D. This CDR3 comprises 12 residues. V lost 4 bases to trimming and J lost 5 bases, with 11 bases between them. Germline CDR1 and CDR2: DFQATT and SNEGSKA (reference sequence). For the CDR3, the DNA is TGCAGTGCTACCAGTGAGGGAACTGAAGCTTTCTTT. It encodes CSATSEGTEAFF.

CDR3 protein: CASSLGGTGSHNEQYF. The CDR3 region has the DNA TGTGCCAGCAGCTTAGGAGGGACAGGGAGTCACAATGAGCAGTACTTC. The J gene is TRBJ2-1, the V gene TRBV7-2; 9 bases align to TRBD1. Gene TRBJ2-7 matches the end of the DNA better, so the J call may be wrong. CDR3 length: 16 amino acids. Per germline, CDR1 SGHTA and CDR2 FQGNSA.

The chain employs TRBV5-1 and TRBJ2-1, with 8 bases matching TRBD1. This CDR3 spans 14 amino acids. V lost 4 bases and J lost 3; bases outside the gene matches: 3. Per the germline V gene, CDR1 is SGHRS and CDR2 is YFSETQ. The chain's CDR3 is CASSTGQVYNEQFF. The DNA for the CDR3 is TGCGCCAGCAGCACGGGACAGGTCTACAATGAGCAGTTCTTC.

This clonotype showed up just a few times. This chain joins TRBV5-1 and TRBJ2-1; D gene ambiguous. The CDR3 sequence is 17 residues long. CDR1 is SGHRS and CDR2 is YFSETQ in the germline V gene. V was pared by 0 bases and J by 4 bases, with 17 bases between. CDR3 coding DNA: TGCGCCAGCAGCTTGGGACTCCCCAACTCGTTTTACAATGAGCAGTTCTTC. This encodes CASSLGLPNSFYNEQFF.

The V gene is TRBV20-1, the J gene TRBJ1-2, with D perhaps TRBD1 (5 bases). Germline V gene lookup returns CDR1 DFQATT and CDR2 SNEGSKA (reference sequence). V was trimmed by 0 bases and J by 4 bases, leaving 12 bases between them. The CDR3 runs to 14 residues. The CDR3 nucleotides read TGCAGTGCTAGAGATACAGGCCCTCCCTATGGCTACACCTTC. This sequence encodes CSARDTGPPYGYTF.

V gene TRBV7-2 combines with J gene TRBJ2-1, with a tentative D call TRBD1 (6 bases). Matching the DNA end better, TRBJ2-7 makes the J call doubtful. Germline V gene lookup returns CDR1 SGHTA and CDR2 FQGNSA. The CDR3 extends over 16 amino acids. In nucleotides, the CDR3 is TGTACCAGCAGCCAATTTGGTGGGGGCAATTACAATGAGCAGTACTTC. Protein: CTSSQFGGGNYNEQYF.

This clonotype came up a few times. The genes are TRBV20-1 and TRBJ2-5; 7 nucleotides line up with TRBD1. CDR3 size: 12 residues. The J segment lost 5 bases and the V segment lost 4 bases, leaving 4 bases of the junction unmatched. CDR1 is DFQATT, CDR2 SNEGSKA, per germline (reference sequence). The CDR3 spells CSAIGGAETQYF. The CDR3 DNA sequence: TGCAGTGCTATAGGGGGCGCGGAGACCCAGTACTTC.

The rearrangement uses TRBV7-9 and TRBJ1-2; no definite D call. Germline V gene sequence: CDR1 SEHNR, CDR2 FQNEAQ (reference sequence). The CDR3 is 14 residues long. Trimming removed 4 bases at V and 6 bases at J, with 15 bases between. The CDR3 is CASSSSPGQHGYTF. In DNA form, the CDR3 reads TGTGCCAGCAGCTCCAGCCCGGGCCAACATGGCTACACCTTC.

V is TRBV20-1 and J is TRBJ2-3, with TRBD2 matching over 9 bases. CDR1 is DFQATT, CDR2 SNEGSKA, per germline (reference sequence). The trim removed 6 bases at V and 0 bases at J, leaving 7 bases unmatched. CDR3 length equals 15 residues. For the CDR3, the DNA is TGCAGTGCCAGGGCTAGCGGGACTAGCACAGATACGCAGTATTTT. As protein: CSARASGTSTDTQYF.

In regard to this clonotype: The junction shows a germline mismatch at one end, possibly a read error. V and J are TRBV7-9 and TRBJ2-3, with TRBD2 matching over 7 bases. The CDR3 consists of 16 residues. CDR1 SEHNR and CDR2 FQNEAQ come from the germline V gene (reference sequence). CDR3 protein: CANSFQAGSSTDTQYF. CDR3 DNA: TGTGCCAACAGCTTTCAAGCGGGATCTAGCACAGATACGCAGTATTTT.

This sequence joins TRBV3-1 and TRBJ2-4; 7 bases line up with TRBD2. The end of the DNA is better explained by TRBJ2-7, so the J call may be wrong. The CDR3 has 15 amino acids. Germline V lookup: CDR1 LGHDT, CDR2 YNNKEL (reference sequence). CDR3 in DNA: TGTGCCAGCAGCCGGGAGGGAGGGCCCGAAAACGAGCAGTACTTC. It specifies CASSREGGPENEQYF.

The table lists this clonotype with a count of one. V and J are TRBV20-1 and TRBJ2-1; 10 bases fit TRBD1. The DNA end is more similar to TRBJ2-7, so the J call may be wrong. CDR1 and CDR2 (germline): DFQATT, SNEGSKA (reference sequence). This CDR3 is 16 amino acids long. The CDR3, as DNA: TGCAGTGCTAGGAGGGTGACAGGGGGCTCCTACAATGAGCAGTACTTC. Protein: CSARRVTGGSYNEQYF.

The rearrangement links TRBV15 to TRBJ2-5; the D gene is possibly TRBD1 (6 bases). This CDR3 is built from 14 residues. The V and J ends lost 0 bases and 5 bases respectively, with 10 bases between them. CDR1 is LNHNV, CDR2 YYDKDF, per germline (reference sequence). The CDR3 DNA reads TGTGCCACCAGCAGAGACAGGGGCCCGGAGACCCAGTACTTC. It yields the protein CATSRDRGPETQYF.

The J gene is TRBJ2-1, the V gene TRBV20-1; 9 bases agree with TRBD2. This CDR3 is 14 amino acids long. From germline, CDR1 is DFQATT and CDR2 SNEGSKA (reference sequence). With V trimmed by 0 bases and J by 4 bases, 1 base remained unmatched. The CDR3 DNA reads as TGCAGTGCTAGAGAGACTAGCGGTTACAATGAGCAGTTCTTC. The encoded protein is CSARETSGYNEQFF.

Only a few counts were recorded for this clonotype. V usage is TRBV10-3 and J usage is TRBJ1-2; a weak D match, TRBD1 (6 bases). V gave up 2 bases and J gave up 3 bases, with 10 bases separating them. CDR1 and CDR2 (germline): ENHRY, SYGVKD. There are 14 residues in the CDR3. The CDR3 region has the DNA TGTGCCATCAGTGAGGGACAGACTCACTATGGCTACACCTTC. Translated: CAISEGQTHYGYTF.

The chain couples TRBV20-1 to TRBJ2-1; TRBD1 might be the D (7 bases). Per germline, CDR1 DFQATT and CDR2 SNEGSKA (reference sequence). The CDR3 runs 16 residues. The ends were cut back, 4 bases at V and 2 bases at J, with 18 bases in the middle. The CDR3 sequence is CSAISPRGATYNEQFF. As DNA, the CDR3 is TGCAGTGCTATAAGCCCCAGGGGGGCGACCTACAATGAGCAGTTCTTC.

The chain has TRBV15 and TRBJ2-1; TRBD2 might be the D (6 bases). This CDR3 contains 14 residues. Germline values: CDR1 LNHNV, CDR2 YYDKDF (reference sequence). V lost 0 bases, J lost 15 bases, and 18 bases lay in between. DNA for the CDR3: TGTGCCACCAGCAGAGAAGGCCCGGAGGGGAGGCGGTTCTTC. Its protein is CATSREGPEGRRFF. The full variable domain, in which reference TRBV15 and TRBJ2-1 provide the parts outside the CDR3, is DAMVIQNPRYQVTQFGKPVTLSCSQTLNHNVMYWYQQKSSQAPKLLFHYYDKDFNNEADTPDNFQSRRPNTSFCFLDIRSPGLGDTAMYLCATSREGPEGRRFFGPGTRLTVL.

This clonotype appeared a few times. The rearrangement joins TRBV6-6 to TRBJ2-1; D is tentatively TRBD1 or TRBD2 (5 bases each). V lost 5 bases and J 9 bases, leaving 17 bases between the germline ends. CDR1 and CDR2 (germline): MNHNY, SVGAGI (reference sequence). CDR3 length: 14 amino acids. CDR3 amino acids: CASSIGTSGTEQFF. CDR3 DNA: TGTGCCAGCAGTATCGGGACCTCTGGTACTGAGCAGTTCTTC.

The J gene is TRBJ1-1, the V gene TRBV10-1; D gene ambiguous. This CDR3 contains 14 residues. Trimming removed 4 bases at V and 1 base at J, with 10 bases between. The germline V gene encodes CDR1 WNHNN and CDR2 SYGVQD (reference sequence). This CDR3 reads CASSAYRQNTEAFF. The DNA of the CDR3 is TGCGCCAGCAGTGCTTACAGACAGAACACTGAAGCTTTCTTT.

This clonotype was seen a handful of times. The chain combines TRBV20-1 with TRBJ2-4; 9 bases agree with TRBD1. The germline CDR1 and CDR2 sequences are DFQATT and SNEGSKA (reference sequence). Trimming cost V 5 bases and J 0 bases; bases outside gene matches: 17. The CDR3 spans 19 residues. This chain's CDR3 is CSAAPIPGQGIEAKNIQYF. In nucleotides, the CDR3 is TGCAGTGCTGCCCCAATCCCGGGACAGGGAATTGAAGCCAAAAACATTCAGTACTTC.

The V call is TRBV20-1, the J call TRBJ1-2; TRBD1 might be the D (5 bases). CDR3 length equals 14 residues. Germline CDR1 and CDR2: DFQATT and SNEGSKA (reference sequence). Between the trimmed V and J ends, which lost 0 bases and 6 bases, there was a span of 14 bases. The CDR3 DNA sequence: TGCAGTGCTAGAGACTTTCGGGGGACCGATGGCTACACCTTC. It is translated as CSARDFRGTDGYTF.

The chain links TRBV20-1 to TRBJ2-1; D is possibly TRBD1 (5 bases). The germline V gene encodes CDR1 DFQATT and CDR2 SNEGSKA (reference sequence). The CDR3 runs to 13 residues. V was trimmed by 3 bases and J by 10 bases, leaving 16 bases between them. The CDR3 loop reads CSASEVWQGEQFF. For the CDR3, the DNA is TGCAGTGCTAGCGAGGTGTGGCAGGGAGAGCAGTTCTTC.

The CDR3: CASSQDPTGFSPLHF. The CDR3 DNA reads as TGTGCCAGCAGCCAAGATCCTACAGGGTTCTCACCCCTCCACTTT. The chain has TRBV3-1 and TRBJ1-6, with D possibly being TRBD1 (6 bases). Trimming removed 0 bases from V and 10 bases from J, with 13 bases in between. Germline V gene data show CDR1 as LGHDT and CDR2 as YNNKEL (reference sequence). The CDR3 is 15 amino acids.

The chain carries TRBV7-9 and TRBJ2-1; the D is unclear. V was cut by 3 bases and J by 9 bases, with 15 bases left in between. Germline CDR1 and CDR2: SEHNR and FQNEAQ (reference sequence). This CDR3 is 14 amino acids long. The CDR3 here is CASSLFSGLGEQFF. Here the CDR3 DNA reads TGTGCCAGCAGCTTGTTTTCGGGTTTAGGTGAGCAGTTCTTC. The full variable domain, in which reference TRBV7-9 and TRBJ2-1 provide the parts outside the CDR3, is DTGVSQNPRHKITKRGQNVTFRCDPISEHNRLYWYRQTLGQGPEFLTYFQNEAQLEKSRLLSDRFSAERPKGSFSTLEIQRTEQGDSAMYLCASSLFSGLGEQFFGPGTRLTVL.